These 5 T cell receptor beta chains originate from one sample sequenced in a study of human T cells and chemical hapten exposure. Time point meaning: patch test 2, 6 weeks after DPC sensitization. Sample treatment: therapeutic diphenylcyclopropenone sensitization with weekly scalp DPC. MiXCR, run by TCRdb on the RACE reads, gives a single entry per CDR3 protein. The sample gives around 130,000 distinct CDR3 sequences, 12% of which show up once; around 1.4% is in the top ten. Sequencing used whole blood, obtained in connection with sensitization to the hapten diphenylcyclopropenone (DPC). Receptor source: a woman in her 50s with alopecia areata. Some clones in this sample may be carry-over from other donors' samples.

The table lists this clonotype with many counts. The chain joins TRBV20-1 to TRBJ2-7, with D perhaps matching TRBD1 (6 bases). CDR1 is DFQATT and CDR2 is SNEGSKA in the germline V gene (reference sequence). There are 14 residues in the CDR3. V was clipped by 4 bases and J by 0 bases, with 13 bases between them. For the CDR3, the DNA is TGCAGTGCTACTCGCGACAGGACCTCCTACGAGCAGTACTTC. This codes for CSATRDRTSYEQYF.

This clonotype showed up just a few times. This chain joins TRBV12-5 and TRBJ2-1, with a tentative D call TRBD2 (5 bases). Germline CDR1 LGHNT, CDR2 FRNRAP. The CDR3 spans 14 residues. With 6 bases removed from V and 1 base from J, the gap between germline ends came to 10 bases. The CDR3, as DNA: TGTGCTAGTGGCCCGGACTCTTCCTACAATGAGCAGTTCTTC. It specifies CASGPDSSYNEQFF.

The chain couples TRBV25-1 to TRBJ2-7, with no clear D. The CDR3 is 15 residues long. Germline lookup yields CDR1 MGHDK and CDR2 SYGVNS. Trimming stripped 4 bases from V and 0 bases from J, with 13 bases between. CDR3 sequence reads: CASSGSARYSYEQYF. The DNA for the CDR3 is TGTGCCAGCAGTGGAAGCGCTCGATACTCCTACGAGCAGTACTTC.

This clonotype was observed many times. The CDR3 DNA reads as TGTGCCAGCAGCCGGGGGCCCCAAGAGACCCAGTACTTC. Encoded protein: CASSRGPQETQYF. The chain is built from TRBV7-6 and TRBJ2-5; D could derive from TRBD1 or TRBD2 (6 bases each). This CDR3 contains 13 residues. The germline V gene has CDR1 SGHVS and CDR2 FNYEAQ. Trimming removed 5 bases at V and 1 base at J, with 8 bases between. Full variable domain (missing parts from reference TRBV7-6 and TRBJ2-5): GAGVSQSPRYKVTKRGQDVALRCDPISGHVSLYWYRQALGQGPEFLTYFNYEAQQDKSGLPNDRFSAERPEGSISTLTIQRTEQRDSAMYRCASSRGPQETQYFGPGTRLLVL.

The chain links TRBV4-3 to TRBJ1-5; tentatively, D is TRBD1 (6 bases). The CDR3 extends over 17 amino acids. V was clipped by 0 bases and J by 7 bases, with 19 bases between them. Germline V lookup: CDR1 LGHNA, CDR2 YSLEER. CDR3 residues: CASSQDPPGGGGQPQHF. The DNA for the CDR3 is TGCGCCAGCAGCCAAGATCCTCCGGGGGGCGGCGGGCAGCCCCAGCATTTT.